The entry below gives a single TCR beta chain sequence along with its context. What antigen it recognizes has not been identified. Nothing much larger sits one base from this clone, and base qualities are not available. TCRbeta CDR3 regions were amplified from genomic DNA using the immunoSEQ Assay, a bias-controlled multiplex PCR. Per the original workflow: The number of nucleated cells in each sample was estimated by amplification of reference gene primers within the assay. Sequence reads were collapsed and filtered to measure the absolute abundance of every unique TCRbeta CDR3 rearrangement. For each sample, productive Simpson clonality was calculated by taking the square root of Simpson's diversity index across productive rearrangements. This immuneACCESS table, as held by TCRdb, lists in-frame sequences with V and J called but not all clones. Of the missing ones, under half trace to an unresolved V gene in checked studies; the others have no known cause. V and J calls plus clone size are reproduced from that table; the DNA served to infer D and trimming. The sample table contains 210,000 or so clones; only one count was recorded for 87% of them. Approximately 12% of the sample is taken by the ten largest.

This entry is derived from a study of blood T cell repertoires in COVID-19 (dated by TCRdb to the early 2020s). In the study overall: Samples from collaborators originated in the United States, Italy and Spain and spanned both the acute and convalescent phases of COVID-19. A de-identified subject ID, COVID-19 status, age in years and sex were almost always included in the sample metadata. Where available, HLA class I and class II types were obtained from metadata supplied by the sample provider rather than from assay-based typing. Deeply sampled blood TCRbeta repertoires from subjects exposed to, actively infected with, or recovered from COVID-19 were included in the dataset. The samples were drawn from the first 160 participants of the ongoing ImmuneRACE study and from 1,254 subjects provided by 6 global collaborators. The prospective study material was composed of cDNA or gDNA derived from T cells, B-cell-depleted T cells, or PBMCs. The repertoires were made available in a free public database intended to serve as a resource for research on the immune response to SARS-CoV-2. Points the paper makes about the study in general: The amount of clinical and demographic metadata varied by source and participant and was provided uncurated.

A second Seattle source provided samples from volunteer blood donors who had recovered from COVID-19. Whole blood was collected in K2EDTA tubes by collaborating institutions according to the institutions' own protocols. For TCRbeta analysis, collaborator samples were shipped as frozen whole blood, as isolated PBMCs, or as DNA extracted from either sample type. The CDR3 holds 13 amino acids from the cysteine to the phenylalanine. The only DNA kept is the CDR3, 39 bases in frame from the first base. The CDR1 and CDR2 encoded by the germline V gene (reference sequence) are MNHEY and SMNVEV. V lost 2 bases and J lost 2 bases; the stretch between them is 5 bases long.

This sequence originates from a woman between 18 and 30 years old who had recovered from COVID-19. Sequenced material: peripheral blood. Recombination connected TRBV27 to TRBJ2-3; the D gene identity is not certain. The CDR3 in this case is CASSLKHTDTQYF. The base sequence is TGTGCCAGCAGTTTAAAGCACACAGATACGCAGTATTTT.